This is a list of T cell receptor beta chains from one sample in a study of blood T cell repertoires in COVID-19. Generated by immunoSEQ multiplex PCR, the TCRdb table keeps only in-frame clones and is missing some. The data show over 100,000 clones, 65% to 90% seen once. Sequences were obtained from peripheral blood. These TCRs come from a woman older than 75 with active or convalescent COVID-19. The CDR3 runs from the conserved cysteine through the conserved F or W. Each record gives: J gene, V gene, D gene, CDR3 length, clone size, CDR3 protein, CDR3 DNA. D genes are given only for firm matches. Only part of the rows carry a size: once, few, many, or a class if the clone is expanded.

TRBJ2-3 | TRBV30 | . | 15 | . | CAWSLLGTLRDTQYF | TGTGCCTGGAGTCTCCTCGGGACACTGAGGGATACGCAGTATTTT
TRBJ2-5 | TRBV9 | TRBD2 | 16 | . | CASSAGGRPLQETQYF | TGTGCCAGCAGCGCCGGGGGGAGACCCCTCCAAGAGACCCAGTACTTC
TRBJ2-1 | TRBV29-1 | . | 11 | few | CSVEGVNEQFF | TGCAGCGTTGAAGGCGTCAATGAGCAGTTCTTC
TRBJ2-6 | TRBV2 | TRBD2 | 18 | . | CASSGLAGSVGGANVLTF | TGTGCCAGCAGTGGACTAGCGGGGTCCGTTGGGGGGGCCAACGTCCTGACTTTC
TRBJ1-4 | TRBV11-2 | . | 15 | . | CASSPPLGGAEKLFF | TGTGCCAGCAGCCCCCCGCTCGGGGGGGCTGAAAAACTGTTTTTT
TRBJ2-5 | TRBV12-3/TRBV12-4 | . | 11 | . | CASSFTGAQYF | TGTGCCAGCAGTTTTACGGGGGCCCAGTACTTC
TRBJ2-5 | TRBV7-3 | . | 15 | . | CASSPRTALQETQYF | TGTGCCAGCAGCCCCCGGACTGCCCTCCAAGAGACCCAGTACTTC
TRBJ1-1 | TRBV28 | TRBD1 | 16 | . | CASSAGTALFNTEAFF | TGTGCCAGCAGTGCCGGGACAGCCCTCTTCAACACTGAAGCTTTCTTT
TRBJ2-7 | TRBV3-1/TRBV3-2 | TRBD2 | 14 | . | CASSQTSGMNEQYF | TGTGCCAGCAGCCAAACTAGCGGGATGAACGAGCAGTACTTC
TRBJ2-3 | TRBV7-9 | TRBD1 | 16 | . | CASSLDRGINTDTQYF | TGTGCCAGCAGCTTAGACAGGGGGATTAACACAGATACGCAGTATTTT
TRBJ1-4 | TRBV9 | . | 14 | . | CASSVDRGGEKLFF | TGTGCCAGCAGCGTAGATCGGGGTGGTGAAAAACTGTTTTTT
TRBJ2-2 | TRBV2 | . | 16 | . | CASRGGGGPGTGELFF | TGTGCCAGCAGGGGAGGGGGAGGGCCCGGCACCGGGGAGCTGTTTTTT
TRBJ2-1 | TRBV10-3 | TRBD2 | 17 | . | CAISERAASGIYNEQFF | TGTGCCATCAGTGAGAGAGCGGCTAGCGGGATCTACAATGAGCAGTTCTTC
TRBJ2-3 | TRBV9 | TRBD1 | 17 | . | CASSAWSGTGRADTQYF | TGTGCCAGCAGCGCCTGGAGCGGGACAGGGAGGGCAGATACGCAGTATTTT
TRBJ1-2 | TRBV5-1 | . | 13 | . | CASSLAGDYGYTF | TGCGCCAGCAGCTTGGCAGGGGACTATGGCTACACCTTC
TRBJ2-2 | TRBV7-9 | . | 19 | few | CASRGSGRGLRIRTGELFF | TGTGCCAGCAGGGGATCGGGTAGGGGTTTGCGCATAAGGACCGGGGAGCTGTTTTTT
TRBJ2-1 | TRBV19 | TRBD2 | 15 | once | CATKRGWEGQGEQFF | TGTGCCACCAAGAGAGGGTGGGAGGGCCAAGGTGAGCAGTTCTTC
TRBJ2-7 | TRBV5-1 | TRBD1 | 15 | . | CASSLSRDRGYEQYF | TGCGCCAGCAGCCTATCCCGGGACAGGGGCTACGAGCAGTACTTC
TRBJ1-3 | TRBV28 | TRBD1 | 17 | . | CASSLYTGGISGNTIYF | TGTGCCAGCAGTTTATATACAGGGGGGATCTCTGGAAACACCATATATTTT
TRBJ2-7 | TRBV9 | TRBD1 | 14 | . | CASSVGQGSTRQYF | TGTGCCAGCAGCGTAGGACAGGGTTCGACACGGCAGTACTTC
TRBJ2-3 | TRBV9 | . | 16 | . | CASSGTPGRASDTQYF | TGTGCCAGCAGCGGAACCCCCGGGAGAGCCTCAGATACGCAGTATTTT
TRBJ2-4 | TRBV9 | . | 15 | . | CASSNFPIAKNIQYF | TGTGCCAGCAGCAACTTCCCTATAGCCAAAAACATTCAGTACTTC
TRBJ2-2 | TRBV19 | . | 16 | . | CASSIRQPTQTGELFF | TGTGCCAGTAGTATTAGGCAACCGACACAAACCGGGGAGCTGTTTTTT
TRBJ2-4 | TRBV19 | . | 14 | few | CASSIPGEENIQYF | TGTGCCAGTAGTATTCCAGGGGAAGAAAACATTCAGTACTTC
TRBJ1-3 | TRBV5-1 | TRBD1 | 15 | . | CASSSGTGVGNTIYF | TGCGCCAGCAGCTCTGGGACAGGGGTCGGAAACACCATATATTTT
TRBJ2-5 | TRBV5-4 | TRBD2 | 15 | . | CASSLVAGGQETQYF | TGTGCCAGCAGCTTGGTAGCGGGAGGGCAAGAGACCCAGTACTTC
TRBJ2-1 | TRBV5-1 | . | 16 | . | CASSLGALTDYNEQFF | TGCGCCAGCAGCTTGGGGGCGCTTACAGACTACAATGAGCAGTTCTTC
TRBJ2-2 | TRBV6-5 | TRBD1 | 15 | . | CASPGQGVWTGELFF | TGTGCCAGCCCGGGACAGGGGGTCTGGACCGGGGAGCTGTTTTTT
TRBJ1-5 | TRBV4-2 | TRBD1 | 15 | . | CASSQHDRVNQPQHF | TGTGCCAGCAGCCAGCACGACAGGGTAAATCAGCCCCAGCATTTT
TRBJ1-1 | TRBV7-3 | TRBD1 | 16 | . | CASSSSRTGGNTEAFF | TGTGCCAGCAGCTCCTCCAGGACAGGGGGGAACACTGAAGCTTTCTTT
TRBJ1-2 | TRBV7-9 | . | 16 | . | CASSPASGGVYDGYTF | TGTGCCAGCAGCCCAGCGAGTGGAGGGGTATACGATGGCTACACCTTC
TRBJ2-1 | TRBV3-1/TRBV3-2 | . | 15 | . | CASSQGGLQGNEQFF | TGTGCCAGCAGCCAAGGCGGCCTCCAGGGGAATGAGCAGTTCTTC
TRBJ1-6 | TRBV5-6 | . | 15 | few | CASSFDIYGNSPLHF | TGTGCCAGCAGCTTCGACATCTACGGTAATTCACCCCTCCACTTT
TRBJ2-6 | TRBV2 | . | 17 | . | CASTTQPVNSGANVLTF | TGTGCCAGCACCACACAGCCCGTAAACTCTGGGGCCAACGTCCTGACTTTC
TRBJ2-2 | TRBV28 | . | 16 | . | CASSLRQEGWTGELFF | TGTGCCAGCAGTTTAAGGCAGGAGGGTTGGACCGGGGAGCTGTTTTTT
TRBJ2-2 | TRBV3-1/TRBV3-2 | . | 15 | . | CASSPLNRGTGELFF | TGTGCCAGCAGCCCACTGAATCGGGGGACCGGGGAGCTGTTTTTT
TRBJ2-7 | TRBV14 | TRBD1 | 12 | once | CASSQGQGRRYF | TGTGCCAGCAGCCAAGGACAGGGGCGGAGGTACTTC
TRBJ2-2 | TRBV27 | . | 13 | few | CASRPQGTGELFF | TGTGCCAGCAGGCCCCAGGGGACCGGGGAGCTGTTTTTT
TRBJ2-7 | TRBV6-5 | TRBD1 | 14 | . | CASSQGNRGGEQYF | TGTGCCAGCAGTCAGGGCAACAGGGGCGGAGAGCAGTACTTC
TRBJ2-7 | TRBV7-9 | . | 11 | . | CASSGQYEQYF | TGTGCCAGCAGCGGGCAATACGAGCAGTACTTC
TRBJ1-2 | TRBV7-8 | . | 17 | . | CASSLGGAGHKNYGYTF | TGTGCCAGCAGCTTAGGGGGAGCGGGGCATAAGAACTATGGCTACACCTTC
TRBJ2-7 | TRBV2 | TRBD2 | 14 | . | CASSQLAGGYEQYF | TGTGCCAGCAGTCAACTAGCGGGAGGGTATGAGCAGTACTTC
TRBJ2-2 | TRBV21-1 | . | 14 | . | CASSNRGCTGELFF | TGTGCCAGCAGCAATAGGGGTTGCACCGGGGAGCTGTTTTTT
TRBJ2-7 | TRBV3-1/TRBV3-2 | TRBD1 | 12 | . | CASSRDSYEQYF | TGTGCCAGCAGCCGGGACAGCTACGAGCAGTACTTC
TRBJ2-1 | TRBV9 | . | 14 | . | CASSQGSSYNEQFF | TGTGCCAGCTCGCAGGGATCCTCCTACAATGAGCAGTTCTTC
TRBJ1-1 | TRBV29-1 | TRBD1 | 15 | many | CSAGAGTGVSGEAFF | TGCAGCGCGGGGGCCGGGACAGGGGTTTCGGGTGAAGCTTTCTTT
TRBJ1-3 | TRBV10-2 | . | 16 | once | CASSGGQDSSGNTIYF | TGCGCCAGCAGTGGTGGGCAGGACAGCTCTGGAAACACCATATATTTT
TRBJ2-2 | TRBV7-9 | TRBD1 | 15 | . | CASSLGQGTVGELFF | TGTGCCAGCAGCTTGGGACAGGGGACGGTCGGGGAGCTGTTTTTT
TRBJ2-3 | TRBV28 | . | 13 | . | CALGEASTDTQYF | TGTGCCCTCGGGGAAGCTAGCACAGATACGCAGTATTTT
TRBJ1-5 | TRBV19 | TRBD1 | 14 | . | CASSPPGQRQPQHF | TGTGCCAGTAGTCCACCGGGACAGCGGCAGCCCCAGCATTTT
TRBJ1-1 | TRBV6-1 | TRBD1 | 15 | . | CASSERRQGYTEAFF | TGTGCCAGCAGTGAGAGGAGACAGGGATATACTGAAGCTTTCTTT
TRBJ2-7 | TRBV15 | . | 15 | once | CATSRDGAGTYEQYF | TGTGCCACCAGCAGAGATGGAGCGGGTACCTACGAGCAGTACTTC
TRBJ2-7 | TRBV11-2 | . | 14 | . | CASSLMGPSYEQYF | TGTGCCAGCAGCTTAATGGGCCCCTCCTACGAGCAGTACTTC
TRBJ2-6 | TRBV7-9 | TRBD2 | 16 | . | CASSLSGSSGANVLTF | TGTGCCAGCAGCCTTAGCGGGAGTTCTGGGGCCAACGTCCTGACTTTC
TRBJ1-1 | TRBV7-8 | . | 14 | . | CASSLVASRREAFF | TGTGCCAGCAGCTTAGTTGCCTCTAGGAGGGAAGCTTTCTTT